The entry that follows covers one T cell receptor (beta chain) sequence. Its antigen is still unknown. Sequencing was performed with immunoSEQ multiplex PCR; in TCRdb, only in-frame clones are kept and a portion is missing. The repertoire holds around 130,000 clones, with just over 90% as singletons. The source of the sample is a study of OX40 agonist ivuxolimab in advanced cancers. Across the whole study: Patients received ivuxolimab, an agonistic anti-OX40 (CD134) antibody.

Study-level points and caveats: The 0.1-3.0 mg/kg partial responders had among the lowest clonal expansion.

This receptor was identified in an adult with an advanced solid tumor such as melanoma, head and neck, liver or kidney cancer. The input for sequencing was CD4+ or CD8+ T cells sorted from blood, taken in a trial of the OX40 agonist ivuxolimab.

CDR3 amino acids: CASSPLGAQHQETQYF. CDR3 DNA sequence: TGTGCCAGCTCACCACTGGGGGCGCAGCACCAAGAGACCCAGTACTTC. The chain carries TRBV18 and TRBJ2-5, with TRBD1 as a possible D gene (6 bases). The germline V and J ends were trimmed by 1 base and 0 bases, with 12 bases remaining between them. CDR1 is KGHSH, CDR2 LQKENI, per germline. The CDR3 is made up of 16 amino acids. The entire variable domain, with the rest obtained from reference TRBV18 and TRBJ2-5, is as follows: NAGVMQNPRHLVRRRGQEARLRCSPMKGHSHVYWYRQLPEEGLKFMVYLQKENIIDESGMPKERFSAEFPKEGPSILRIQQVVRGDSAAYFCASSPLGAQHQETQYFGPGTRLLVL.